The clone carrying this T cell receptor (beta chain) was detected only once. This sample also contains other DNA sequences that code for the same CDR3. The data were taken from a study of T cell changes during pregnancy in multiple sclerosis. With 6 bases clipped from V and 2 bases from J, the junction kept 6 bases outside the gene matches. This CDR3 comprises 15 residues. Germline V gene lookup returns CDR1 KGHSH and CDR2 LQKENI. Profiling relied on immunoSEQ multiplex PCR, and the TCRdb table lists in-frame clones only, not all of them. The table has about 80,000 clones, around 93% seen once; the top ten hold 2.5%.

J is TRBJ2-5 and V is TRBV18, with TRBD2 matching 10 bases. The specimen was peripheral blood, collected in the third trimester of pregnancy. The sequence was obtained from a female donor with multiple sclerosis, enrolled in a pregnancy study. The DNA of the CDR3 is TGTGCCAGCTCGCCTAGCGGGGGCAGACAAGAGACCCAGTACTTC. Protein sequence: CASSPSGGRQETQYF.